These T cell receptor beta chains were read from a single sample in a study of regulatory T cells in long-lasting Graves disease. TCRdb called the multiplex PCR reads again in MiXCR, with one record for every CDR3 protein. The repertoire has about 530,000 distinct CDR3 sequences, more than 15% of them found once; the top ten carry about 25%. The data were also submitted as part of a second study, on T cells in Graves' hyperthyroidism and ophthalmopathy.

Sequences were derived from peripheral blood mononuclear cells (PBMCs), sampled at new diagnosis, from a patient treated with antithyroid drugs. Receptors were obtained from a woman aged 40 to 65 with Graves disease. CDR3s include the opening cysteine and the closing phenylalanine or tryptophan. D genes are given only for firm matches. The size of a clone is reported for some rows only, either as once, few or many, or as a class for expanded clones.

>TRBJ2-1|many|TRBD2|TRBV7-2
TGTGCCAGCAGCTTAACTAGCGGGGACAATGAGCAGTTCTTC
CASSLTSGDNEQFF
>TRBJ1-2|many|TRBD1|TRBV28
TGTGCCAGCCTGACAGGGGGATTAGGAGGCTACACCTTC
CASLTGGLGGYTF
>TRBJ1-2|NA|TRBD1|TRBV20-1
TGCAGTGCGGCAACAGGGGGCTATGGCTACACCTTC
CSAATGGYGYTF
>TRBJ2-3|few|TRBD2|TRBV7-8
TGTGCCAGCAGCCCTACAGGGCTGGTAGCGGGGGTTCCAGATACGCAGTATTTT
CASSPTGLVAGVPDTQYF
>TRBJ1-2|many|TRBD1|TRBV3-1
TGTGCCAGCAGTCGGGACAGGGGACGTAGTGGCTACACCTTC
CASSRDRGRSGYTF
>TRBJ1-6|NA|TRBD1|TRBV6-2/TRBV6-3
TGTGCCAGCAGTTACGGGACAGGGAGTAATAATTCACCCCTCCACTTT
CASSYGTGSNNSPLHF
>TRBJ1-1|few|NA|TRBV6-1
TGTGCCAGCAGTGGCGGGGGATCGAACACTGAAGCTTTCTTT
CASSGGGSNTEAFF
>TRBJ2-7|NA|TRBD2|TRBV3-1
TGTGCCAGCAGCCCCCCTCCGCTGACTAGCGGGGGCACCCGCCAGTACTTC
CASSPPPLTSGGTRQYF
>TRBJ2-2|many|NA|TRBV3-1
TGTGCCAGCAGCCGGAGGGGGAACACCGGGGAGCTGTTTTTT
CASSRRGNTGELFF
>TRBJ2-2|NA|NA|TRBV5-1
TGCGCCAGCAGCGGGGGACAGAACACCGGGGAGCTGTTTTTT
CASSGGQNTGELFF
>TRBJ1-4|few|NA|TRBV6-1
TGTGCCAGCAGTACCCGACCCCCGCCCGGCAACGAAAAACTGTTTTTT
CASSTRPPPGNEKLFF
>TRBJ2-3|many|TRBD2|TRBV5-1
TGCGCCAGCAGCTTGCTGACTAGCGGGGCAGATACGCAGTATTTT
CASSLLTSGADTQYF
>TRBJ2-2|few|TRBD2|TRBV11-2
TGTGCCAGCAGCAGCGGGACCCTCATGCCGGAGCTGTTTTTT
CASSSGTLMPELFF
>TRBJ2-7|few|NA|TRBV20-1
TGCAGTGCTAGAAATGTGTTCTACGAGCAGTACTTC
CSARNVFYEQYF
>TRBJ1-2|NA|TRBD1|TRBV12-3/TRBV12-4
TGTGCCAGCAGTTTGGGACAGGGAGGAATCGGCTACACCTTC
CASSLGQGGIGYTF
>TRBJ1-1|many|NA|TRBV12-3/TRBV12-4
TGTGCCAGCGGGAAGGGTTCCAGCTACCCACTTGAAGCTTTCTTT
CASGKGSSYPLEAFF
>TRBJ2-5|NA|NA|TRBV20-1
TGCAGTGCTAGTCTACGGATCCAAGAGACCCAGTACTTC
CSASLRIQETQYF
>TRBJ1-4|many|NA|TRBV5-1
TGCGCCAGCAGCTTGAGTCCTTTCATCGGGGAAAAACTGTTTTTT
CASSLSPFIGEKLFF
>TRBJ1-5|many|NA|TRBV12-3/TRBV12-4
TGTGCCAGCAGTTTGGGCCCCCCTCATCAGCCCCAGCATTTT
CASSLGPPHQPQHF
>TRBJ2-2|NA|NA|TRBV3-1
TGTGCCAGCAGCTTCCAGCTGGGGGGCCAAAACACCGGGGAGCTGTTTTTT
CASSFQLGGQNTGELFF
>TRBJ2-3|NA|NA|TRBV12-3/TRBV12-4
TGTGCCAGCAACACATTTAGCACAGATACGCAGTATTTT
CASNTFSTDTQYF
>TRBJ1-4|many|TRBD1|TRBV6-1
TGTGCCAGCAGTACGCCGGGACAGGGAACGGGAAAACTGTTTTTT
CASSTPGQGTGKLFF
>TRBJ1-4|NA|TRBD1|TRBV20-1
TGCAGTGCTAGCGCGACGACAGGGGGAAGGACTGAAAAACTGTTTTTT
CSASATTGGRTEKLFF
>TRBJ1-1|many|NA|TRBV3-1
TGTGCCAGCAGTTCACAGGCCGAAGCTTTCTTT
CASSSQAEAFF
>TRBJ1-1|many|NA|TRBV5-1
TGTGCCAGCAGCTTAGTTAGGGGGAACACTGAAGCTTTCTTT
CASSLVRGNTEAFF
>TRBJ2-7|many|NA|TRBV5-1
TGCGCCAGCAGTCGGTCCGGACTCGAGTCCTACGAGCAGTACTTC
CASSRSGLESYEQYF
>TRBJ2-1|NA|NA|TRBV20-1
TGCAGTGCAGGGGGCGGGGGCGAGTTCTTC
CSAGGGGEFF
>TRBJ1-6|few|NA|TRBV6-5
TGTGCCAGCAGTTACCCGCTGAGGTCGGGCGATAATTCACCCCTCCACTTT
CASSYPLRSGDNSPLHF
>TRBJ1-1|few|TRBD1|TRBV6-1
TGTGCCAGCAGTGTCACCGGGACAGGGGTCACTGAAGCTTTCTTT
CASSVTGTGVTEAFF
>TRBJ1-1|NA|NA|TRBV5-1
TGCGCCAGCAGCTTGGGTTCAAGGGGAGAAACTGAAGCTTTCTTT
CASSLGSRGETEAFF
>TRBJ2-2|few|NA|TRBV10-3
TGTGCCATCAGTTTCAGCAGTCCAGACACCGGGGAGCTGTTTTTT
CAISFSSPDTGELFF
>TRBJ2-2|NA|TRBD1|TRBV29-1
TGCAGCGTTAAACAGGGGTGGGAGTACGGGGAGCTGTTTTTT
CSVKQGWEYGELFF
>TRBJ2-6|NA|TRBD2|TRBV4-2
TGTGCCAGCAGCCAAGATGCGAGTAGCGGGGAGAGATCCTCTGGGGCCAACGTCCTGACTTTC
CASSQDASSGERSSGANVLTF
>TRBJ1-4|NA|NA|TRBV5-1
TGCGCCAGCAGCGGGGGCGGGAATGGTGAAAAACTGTTTTTT
CASSGGGNGEKLFF
>TRBJ1-3|NA|TRBD1|TRBV12-3/TRBV12-4
TGTGCCAGCAGCGATACAGGGGTTGGAAACACCATATATTTT
CASSDTGVGNTIYF
>TRBJ2-2|NA|NA|TRBV12-3/TRBV12-4
TGTGCCAGCGCCCCCGACTGGAACACCGAGGAGCTGTTTTTT
CASAPDWNTEELFF
>TRBJ2-2|NA|TRBD1|TRBV12-3/TRBV12-4
TGTGCCAGCAGGTCCGGGACAGGGAATGCCGGGGAGCTGTTTTTT
CASRSGTGNAGELFF
>TRBJ2-7|NA|NA|TRBV7-2
TGTGCCATCTCGGGCGCAAGCTCCTACGAGCAGTACTTC
CAISGASSYEQYF
>TRBJ2-3|NA|TRBD2|TRBV12-3/TRBV12-4
TGTGCCAGCAGTCTTACGAGCGGGGGAGGGGGTACGCAGTATTTT
CASSLTSGGGGTQYF
>TRBJ2-5|NA|NA|TRBV12-3/TRBV12-4
TGTGCCAGCACCAGCCTGGCGGTTTCAGAGACCCAGTACTTC
CASTSLAVSETQYF
>TRBJ2-7|few|NA|TRBV12-5
TGTGCTAGTGGTTTGGCCCTCCCACAGGGCGGCTACGAGCAGTACTTC
CASGLALPQGGYEQYF
>TRBJ2-5|NA|NA|TRBV5-1
TGCGCCAGCAGCTCCCGGGAAGGAGAGACCCAGTACTTC
CASSSREGETQYF
>TRBJ1-2|many|NA|TRBV11-2
TGTGCCAGCAGCTTAGGCCCGACCGGGACCCTATTC
CASSLGPTGTLF
>TRBJ1-1|NA|NA|TRBV12-3/TRBV12-4
TGTGCCAGCAGCTCGTCCGCTAAGGGAACTGAAGCTTTCTTT
CASSSSAKGTEAFF
>TRBJ2-1|few|NA|TRBV7-3
TGTGCCAGCAGCCCCACCGGGACACTAGAAGAGCAGTTCTTC
CASSPTGTLEEQFF
>TRBJ2-7|NA|NA|TRBV4-1
TGCGCCAGCAGCCTCCTCGGTCGAGTAGCCCACGAGCAGTACTTC
CASSLLGRVAHEQYF
>TRBJ1-3|many|TRBD1|TRBV28
TGTGCCAGCTTCCCCAGGCGGGGACAGACTCCCTCTGGAAACACCATATATTTT
CASFPRRGQTPSGNTIYF
>TRBJ2-1|NA|NA|TRBV7-9
TGTGCCAGCAGCTTGCAGACGGGTGAGCAGTTCTTC
CASSLQTGEQFF
>TRBJ2-1|NA|TRBD1|TRBV7-9
TGTGCCAGCAGCCCGGCCTCGGGACAGGGGGCCTTCAATGAGCAGTTCTTC
CASSPASGQGAFNEQFF